The subject of this entry is one T cell receptor beta chain. This specimen comes from a study of T cell changes during pregnancy in multiple sclerosis. Sequencing was performed with immunoSEQ multiplex PCR; in TCRdb, only in-frame clones are kept and a portion is missing. The data contain around 130,000 clones, roughly 95% of them seen just once; the ten biggest clones take up less than 0.55%. The CDR3 is 15 residues long. From germline, CDR1 is MNHEY and CDR2 SMNVEV (reference sequence). With 6 bases removed from V and 0 bases from J, the gap between germline ends came to 12 bases. The clonotype was recovered from a female donor with multiple sclerosis, enrolled in a pregnancy study. The rearrangement links TRBV27 to TRBJ1-5; D gene unclear. The starting material was peripheral blood, obtained after pregnancy. The CDR3 reads CASSVGVNSNQPQHF. The CDR3 bases are TGTGCCAGCAGCGTGGGAGTAAATAGCAATCAGCCCCAGCATTTT.